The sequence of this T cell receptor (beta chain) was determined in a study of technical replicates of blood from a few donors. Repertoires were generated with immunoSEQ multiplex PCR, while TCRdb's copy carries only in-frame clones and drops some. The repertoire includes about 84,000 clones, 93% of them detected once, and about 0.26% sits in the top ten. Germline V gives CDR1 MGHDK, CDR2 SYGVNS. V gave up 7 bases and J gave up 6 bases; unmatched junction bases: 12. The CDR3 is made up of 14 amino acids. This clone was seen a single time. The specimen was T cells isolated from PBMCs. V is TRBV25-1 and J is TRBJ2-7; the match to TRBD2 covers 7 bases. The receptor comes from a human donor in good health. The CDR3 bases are TGTGCCAGCACACCCGTCGGGACTATTGGCGAGCAGTACTTC. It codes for CASTPVGTIGEQYF.